Included here is one T cell receptor beta chain sequence, with context. Generated by immunoSEQ multiplex PCR, the TCRdb table keeps only in-frame clones and is missing some. This sample has under 95,000 clones, with approximately 93% found just once. The data were taken from a study of blood T cell repertoires in COVID-19. Germline V gives CDR1 SGDLS, CDR2 YYNGEE. The V and J ends lost 0 bases and 7 bases, in that order; junction bases with no gene match: 3. This CDR3 has 14 amino acids. This chain links TRBV9 with TRBJ2-1, with 8 bases that match TRBD2. The TCR was taken from a man aged 45-60 years with COVID-19, enrolled during active disease. Material: peripheral blood. DNA of the CDR3: TGTGCCAGCAGCGTAGCGGGAGGGAAAAATGAGCAGTTCTTC. As protein: CASSVAGGKNEQFF.